Here is one TCR beta chain with its context. Its antigen is currently unknown. The data are from a study of cytomegalovirus exposure and HLA in healthy donors. Study-wide results and limits: In an earlier analysis, in fewer than 700 donors, most V segments appeared productive either ~90% or ~30% of the time. Available immune exposure information was restricted to CMV serostatus only.

CDR3 length: 12 residues. In germline, CDR1 is MNHNY, CDR2 SVGAGI (reference sequence). V dropped 5 bases and J dropped 6 bases, with 9 bases sitting between them. The study ran its PCR with 60 Vbeta and 13 Jbeta primers. Sequencing was performed with immunoSEQ multiplex PCR; in TCRdb, only in-frame clones are kept and a portion is missing. The table shows under 130,000 clones, with around 66% occurring only once. Input material: PBMCs. J is TRBJ2-3 and V is TRBV6-6; tentatively, D is TRBD1 (7 bases). This receptor was obtained from a woman aged 45-59 years in good health and CMV-seronegative. The CDR3 DNA reads as TGTGCCAGCAGTGGAGGGGGCGATACGCAGTATTTT. It encodes CASSGGGDTQYF.